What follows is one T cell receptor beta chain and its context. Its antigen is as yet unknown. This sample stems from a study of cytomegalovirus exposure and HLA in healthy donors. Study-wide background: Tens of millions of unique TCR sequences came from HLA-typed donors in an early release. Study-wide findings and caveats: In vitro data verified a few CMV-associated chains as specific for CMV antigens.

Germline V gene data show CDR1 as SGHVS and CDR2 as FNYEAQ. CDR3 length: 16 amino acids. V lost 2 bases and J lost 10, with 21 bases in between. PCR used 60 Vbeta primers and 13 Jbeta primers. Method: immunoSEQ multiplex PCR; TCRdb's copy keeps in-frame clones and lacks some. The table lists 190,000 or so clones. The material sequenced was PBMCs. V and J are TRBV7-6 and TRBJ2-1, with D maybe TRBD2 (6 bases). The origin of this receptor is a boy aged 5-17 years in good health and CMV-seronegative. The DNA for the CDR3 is TGTGCCAGCAGCTTAAGGAGTCCCGCGGGGTGGGGAGAGCAGTTCTTC. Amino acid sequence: CASSLRSPAGWGEQFF. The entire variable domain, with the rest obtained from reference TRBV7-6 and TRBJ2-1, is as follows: GAGVSQSPRYKVTKRGQDVALRCDPISGHVSLYWYRQALGQGPEFLTYFNYEAQQDKSGLPNDRFSAERPEGSISTLTIQRTEQRDSAMYRCASSLRSPAGWGEQFFGPGTRLTVL.